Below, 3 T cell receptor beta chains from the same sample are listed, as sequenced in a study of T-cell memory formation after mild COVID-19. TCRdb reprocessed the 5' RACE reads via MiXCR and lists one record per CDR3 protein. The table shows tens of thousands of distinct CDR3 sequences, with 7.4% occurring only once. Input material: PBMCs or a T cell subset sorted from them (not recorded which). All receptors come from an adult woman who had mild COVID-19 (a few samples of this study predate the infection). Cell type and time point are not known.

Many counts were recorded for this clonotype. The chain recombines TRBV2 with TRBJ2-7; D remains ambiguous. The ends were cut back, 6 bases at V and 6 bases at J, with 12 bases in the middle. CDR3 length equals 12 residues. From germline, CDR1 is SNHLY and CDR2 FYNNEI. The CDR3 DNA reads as TGTGCCAGCAGATTACAGAATGCCGAGCAGTACTTC. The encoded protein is CASRLQNAEQYF.

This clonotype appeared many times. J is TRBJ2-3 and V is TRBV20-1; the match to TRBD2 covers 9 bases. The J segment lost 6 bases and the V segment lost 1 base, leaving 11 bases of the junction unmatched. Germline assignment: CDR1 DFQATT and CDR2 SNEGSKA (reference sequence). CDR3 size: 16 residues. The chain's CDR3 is CSARGNSGGVRDTQYF. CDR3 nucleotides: TGCAGTGCTAGAGGCAATAGCGGGGGCGTCCGCGATACGCAGTATTTT.

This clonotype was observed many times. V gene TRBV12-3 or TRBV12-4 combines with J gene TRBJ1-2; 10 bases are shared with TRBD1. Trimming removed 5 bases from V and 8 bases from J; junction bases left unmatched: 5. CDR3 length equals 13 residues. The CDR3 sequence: CASSRDRGMGYTF. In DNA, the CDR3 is TGTGCCAGCAGTAGGGACAGGGGTATGGGCTACACCTTC.